This T cell receptor (beta chain) comes out of a study of vaccination and CD4 T cells after COVID-19. As for the study in general: Sampling post-COVID took place a median approximately 100 days after diagnosis (range 35 to 161). Samples were taken after vaccination, a median of around 67 days after dose two, with a range of 14 to 241. Cultures acting as controls obtained a CEFX pool, an HIV-1 Nef pool, or no peptide. General study results and limits: Of the reactive clones in convalescent patients, a median about 86% showed up only post-vaccination.

This clonotype has just a few counts. What it binds is not known. The Oncomine TCR Beta short-read assay was applied to DNA of cultured CD4+ T cells. TCRdb re-analysed the PCR reads in MiXCR, keeping a single row per CDR3 protein. The repertoire holds around 15,000 distinct CDR3 sequences, with more than 25% as singletons. Specified treatment: approximately nine-day PBMC culture with coronavirus spike peptide pools or control peptides (ViraFEST assay). The sample was cultured CD4+ T cells from blood. This TCR derives from a human donor with COVID-19.

The CDR3 DNA reads TGCAGTGCTACAGCATTTACTAGCGGGGGGCAGTATTTT. Protein sequence: CSATAFTSGGQYF. The rearrangement joins TRBV20-1 to TRBJ2-3, with 11 bases that match TRBD2. This CDR3 contains 13 residues. CDR1 and CDR2 (germline): DFQATT, SNEGSKA (reference sequence). The V and J ends lost 4 bases and 11 bases, in that order; junction bases with no gene match: 8.